Listed below are T cell receptor beta chains from one sample, sequenced in a study of CD8 T cells in ankylosing spondylitis. TCRdb redid the calling of the 5' RACE reads with MiXCR, one entry per CDR3 protein. The table records about 140,000 distinct CDR3 sequences, 30% to 40% of them present only once. What was sequenced was synovial fluid, either unsorted or a sorted T cell fraction (not recorded which). The receptor source for this set is a male donor with ankylosing spondylitis. Both conserved end residues are part of each CDR3. The order of the fields is V gene, D gene, J gene, clone size, CDR3 DNA, CDR3 protein. D genes are given only for firm matches. Not every row has a clone size; where given, it reads once, few, many or a size class.

>TRBV30|.|TRBJ1-6|.
TGTGCCTGGATCAATAAAGGGGGGTATAATTCACCCCTCCACTTT
CAWINKGGYNSPLHF
>TRBV10-2|.|TRBJ1-5|few
TGCGCCAGCCGGTCGGGGCTGGCGGAGCCCCAGCATTTT
CASRSGLAEPQHF
>TRBV5-4|TRBD2|TRBJ2-1|many
TGTGCCAGCACCACCCCGGGGGGGAGGGATAACTACAATGAGCAGTTCTTC
CASTTPGGRDNYNEQFF
>TRBV6-6|.|TRBJ2-2|.
TGTGCCAGCACCCGGGGATCCGGGGAGCTGTTTTTT
CASTRGSGELFF
>TRBV7-9|TRBD1|TRBJ2-7|many
TGTGCCAGCAGCGCAGGACAGGGGGCTTTCTACGAGCAGTACTTC
CASSAGQGAFYEQYF
>TRBV12-3/TRBV12-4|.|TRBJ2-5|few
TGTGCCAGCAGTTTCCCCGGGGTCCAAGAGACCCAGTACTTC
CASSFPGVQETQYF
>TRBV6-2/TRBV6-3|.|TRBJ2-5|.
TGTGCCAGCAGCCGGTCCGTAGAGACCCAGTACTTC
CASSRSVETQYF
>TRBV7-8|TRBD1|TRBJ2-2|.
TGTGCCACAGTGACAGGGTTTTACGACGGGGAGCTGTTTTTT
CATVTGFYDGELFF
>TRBV10-3|TRBD1|TRBJ1-6|many
TGTGCCATAAACCGGGACAGCAATTCACCCCTCCACTTT
CAINRDSNSPLHF
>TRBV20-1|.|TRBJ2-1|.
TGCAGTGCTAGTATCGCGGGTCGTTGGGATGAGCAGTTCTTC
CSASIAGRWDEQFF
>TRBV28|TRBD2|TRBJ2-1|.
TGTGCCACCAGAACCGGGACGGTCTCTAGCGGGAGGGCTGTTAATGAGCAGTTCTTC
CATRTGTVSSGRAVNEQFF
>TRBV12-3/TRBV12-4|.|TRBJ1-4|.
TGTGCCAGCAGTTTAGGGGGAAGTATGGGACTGTTTTTT
CASSLGGSMGLFF